This T cell receptor beta chain is from a study of shared clonotypes between healthy human individuals. The table came from immunoSEQ multiplex PCR; TCRdb's copy has only in-frame clones and leaves some out. The sample has hundreds of thousands of clones, 90% to 96% seen once. Material: naive CD4+ T cells sorted from blood. Subset given: CD45RA+ positively selected. The receptor was derived from a woman in her twenties or thirties in good health.

The CDR3 sequence: CASSPLGGINEKLFF. CDR3 DNA sequence: TGCGCCAGCAGCCCCCTGGGGGGGATTAATGAAAAACTGTTTTTT. The V gene is TRBV5-1, the J gene TRBJ1-4; D is perhaps TRBD1 (5 bases). This CDR3 has 15 residues. The V and J ends lost 4 bases and 4 bases respectively, with 14 bases between them. Germline CDR1 reads SGHRS; CDR2 reads YFSETQ. Based on the CDR3 plus reference TRBV5-1 and TRBJ1-4, the full variable domain is KAGVTQTPRYLIKTRGQQVTLSCSPISGHRSVSWYQQTPGQGLQFLFEYFSETQRNKGNFPGRFSGRQFSNSRSEMNVSTLELGDSALYLCASSPLGGINEKLFFGSGTQLSVL.